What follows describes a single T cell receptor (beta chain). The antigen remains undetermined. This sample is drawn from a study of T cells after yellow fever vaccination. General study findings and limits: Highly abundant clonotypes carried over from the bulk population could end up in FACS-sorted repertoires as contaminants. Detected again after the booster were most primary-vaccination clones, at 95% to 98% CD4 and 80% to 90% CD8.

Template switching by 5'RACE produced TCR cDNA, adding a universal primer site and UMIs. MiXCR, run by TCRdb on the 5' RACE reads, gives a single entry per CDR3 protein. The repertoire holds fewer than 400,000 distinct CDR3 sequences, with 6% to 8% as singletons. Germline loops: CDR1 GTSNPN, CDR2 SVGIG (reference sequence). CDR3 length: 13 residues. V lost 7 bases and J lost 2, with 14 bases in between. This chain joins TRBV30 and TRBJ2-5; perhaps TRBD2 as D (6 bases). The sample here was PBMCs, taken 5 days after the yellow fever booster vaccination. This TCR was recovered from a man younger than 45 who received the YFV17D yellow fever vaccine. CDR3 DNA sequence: TGTGCCTCAACCAGGGACTCACAAGAGACCCAGTACTTC. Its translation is CASTRDSQETQYF.